The 7 T cell receptor beta chains given below trace back to one sample, sequenced in a study of beta chain features in type 1 diabetes. As every portion of the isolated RNA was reverse transcribed, the sequencing read expressed TCRB transcripts. TCRdb's table, derived via immunoSEQ multiplex PCR, lists solely in-frame clones and lacks some. The sample gives around 250,000 clones, less than 15% of which show up once; approximately 0.024% is in the top ten. Sequencing used naive CD4+ T cells from blood. These receptors were taken from a middle-aged woman in good health.

The sample holds a few counts of this clone. The chain joins TRBV1 to TRBJ2-1; the tabulated D call, TRBD2, remains unverified against the DNA. TRBV1 is an annotated pseudogene. The length of the CDR3 is 13 residues. The CDR3 sequence is CTSSQRTSGTKFF. Written as DNA, the CDR3 is TGCACCAGCAGCCAACGCACTAGCGGAACAAAATTCTTC.

This clone was detected only a few times. This chain uses TRBV7-2 with TRBJ2-5, with TRBD2 matching over 13 bases. This CDR3 is 17 amino acids long. J gave up 4 bases and V 5 bases, and 10 bases lay outside the gene matches. Germline V gene sequence: CDR1 SGHTA, CDR2 FQGNSA. The CDR3 region has the DNA TGTGCCAGCAGCCCTCGACTAGCGGGGGGCCGGCGAGAGACCCAGTACTTC. Translation gives CASSPRLAGGRRETQYF.

This clone was recorded once. The chain has TRBV7-9 and TRBJ1-4; TRBD1 matches at 7 bases. This CDR3 has 16 residues. CDR1 and CDR2 (germline): SEHNR, FQNEAQ (reference sequence). V shed 5 bases and J 2 bases; nucleotides not matched to a gene: 8. The CDR3 loop reads CASSPWTGSTNEKLFF. For the CDR3, the DNA is TGTGCCAGCAGCCCTTGGACAGGCTCGACTAATGAAAAACTGTTTTTT.

The V call is TRBV28, the J call TRBJ1-3, with a tentative D call TRBD1 (6 bases). Germline values: CDR1 MDHEN, CDR2 SYDVKM. CDR3 length: 14 residues. V lost 8 bases, J lost 0 bases, and 11 bases lay in between. CDR3 nucleotides: TGTGCCAGCCTAGGGGGAAGCTCTGGAAACACCATATATTTT. Residues: CASLGGSSGNTIYF.

This clone has more than one count but fewer than ten. The chain employs TRBV7-2 and TRBJ2-1, with 9 bases lining up with TRBD2. Germline V gene lookup returns CDR1 SGHTA and CDR2 FQGNSA. This CDR3 region has 17 residues. Trimming at V came to 1 base and at J to 0 bases, leaving 4 bases not matched to a gene. CDR3 region: CASSLVGRGGSYNEQFF. CDR3 nucleotides: TGTGCCAGCAGCTTAGTGGGGCGGGGGGGCTCCTACAATGAGCAGTTCTTC.

The V gene is TRBV6-7, the J gene TRBJ2-5, with D possibly being TRBD2 (5 bases). TRBV6-7 is annotated as an ORF whose role is uncertain. The CDR3 covers 18 residues. The V end was cut by 5 bases, the J end by 1 base, with 23 bases between. The CDR3 coding sequence is TGTGCCAGCAGTCATCTCCTCATCTTCCTAGCATGCCAAGAGACCCAGTACTTC. It encodes CASSHLLIFLACQETQYF.

The chain joins TRBV5-4 to TRBJ1-1; tentative D call: TRBD1 (6 bases). Looked up from germline, CDR1 is SGHNT and CDR2 is YYREEE (reference sequence). The CDR3 loop spans 16 amino acids. V was clipped by 3 bases and J by 4 bases, with 19 bases between them. DNA of the CDR3: TGTGCCAGCAGCTCCCGCGCCCAGGGGCTCGGCACTGAAGCTTTCTTT. As protein: CASSSRAQGLGTEAFF.